A single sample is the source of the 5 T cell receptor beta chains below, sequenced in a study of T-cell memory formation after mild COVID-19 (dated by TCRdb to the early 2020s). Library method: 5' RACE. The instrument was an Illumina NovaSeq 6000. Through fastp at Q25 and MiXCR, TCRdb rebuilt clones from the public reads, retaining in-frame beta chains. Every CDR3 protein is listed once, alongside the most common genes and DNA of its rows. The sample table holds some 54,000 distinct CDR3 sequences, of which more than 8% were seen once. 1.2% of the sample lies in the top ten. Input material: PBMCs or a T cell subset sorted from them (not recorded which). The receptor set was obtained from a man aged 18 to 30 who had mild COVID-19 (a few samples of this study predate the infection). The sample titles of this study are shuffled in the database, so cell type and time point are left out; the donor was told from shared clones.

The chain is built from TRBV11-2 and TRBJ2-1; TRBD2 matches at 11 bases. This CDR3 comprises 16 residues. V shed 1 base, J shed 9 bases, and the junction held 8 bases outside the gene matches. In germline, CDR1 is SGHAT, CDR2 FQNNGV. CDR3 sequence: CASSLAVTLAGAEQFF. The CDR3 nucleotides read TGTGCCAGCAGCTTAGCTGTGACACTAGCGGGGGCTGAGCAGTTCTTC.

The chain recombines TRBV28 with TRBJ2-6; D gene ambiguous. Germline V lookup: CDR1 MDHEN, CDR2 SYDVKM. With 5 bases removed from V and 6 bases from J, the gap between germline ends came to 8 bases. The CDR3 is 13 amino acids. CDR3 DNA: TGTGCCAGCAGTCTCGTCGCGGCCAACGTCCTGACTTTC. Protein sequence: CASSLVAANVLTF.

This chain connects TRBV5-1 to TRBJ1-1; D unresolved. V lost 0 bases, J lost 1 base, and 7 bases lay in between. Germline CDR1 reads SGHRS; CDR2 reads YFSETQ. This CDR3 has 14 residues. DNA of the CDR3: TGCGCCAGCAGCTTGGACCGACAGAACACTGAAGCTTTCTTT. As protein: CASSLDRQNTEAFF.

This clonotype has just a few counts. J is TRBJ2-1 and V is TRBV2; D gene unclear. Germline values: CDR1 SNHLY, CDR2 FYNNEI. This CDR3 is 13 amino acids long. V was clipped by 3 bases and J by 6 bases, with 9 bases between them. This CDR3 is CASSETAANEQFF. DNA for the CDR3: TGTGCCAGCAGTGAGACTGCGGCCAATGAGCAGTTCTTC.

This clonotype was picked up a small number of times. The chain employs TRBV4-1 and TRBJ2-1; 9 bases are a match to TRBD2. V shed 6 bases, J shed 0 bases, and the junction held 3 bases outside the gene matches. The CDR3 runs to 15 residues. CDR1 is MGHRA and CDR2 is YSYEKL in the germline V gene. Written as DNA, the CDR3 is TGCGCCAGCAGTCTAGCGGGGACCTCCTACAATGAGCAGTTCTTC. Translating gives CASSLAGTSYNEQFF.